This TCR beta chain was found in a study of metastatic and nonmetastatic thyroid tumors. Study overall: Peripheral blood and tumor or nodule samples from malignant and benign thyroid patients were compared.

Only a few counts were recorded for this clone. Patients had received no treatment of any kind before thyroid surgery. With 4 bases clipped from V and 5 bases from J, the junction kept 4 bases outside the gene matches. CDR3 length: 14 amino acids. The germline CDR1 and CDR2 sequences are MNHEY and SVGAGI. Authors' methods: Between-group CDR3 differences, defined by clinicopathological status, yielded a distant-metastasis classifier for papillary thyroid cancer. Through MiXCR, TCRdb re-clonotyped the PCR reads. These V and J calls originate from TCRdb's pipeline instead of the authors' own analysis. Of 21,000 or so clones in the sample, roughly 12% were seen once.

This TCR came from a female donor with papillary thyroid cancer or a benign thyroid nodule (not recorded which). Some clones in this sample may be carry-over from other donors' samples. The sample was blood. The chain carries TRBV6-5 and TRBJ2-1, with 8 bases identical to TRBD2. The chain's CDR3 is CASSSSGGHNEQFF. CDR3 bases: TGTGCCAGCAGTTCGAGCGGGGGCCACAATGAGCAGTTCTTC.